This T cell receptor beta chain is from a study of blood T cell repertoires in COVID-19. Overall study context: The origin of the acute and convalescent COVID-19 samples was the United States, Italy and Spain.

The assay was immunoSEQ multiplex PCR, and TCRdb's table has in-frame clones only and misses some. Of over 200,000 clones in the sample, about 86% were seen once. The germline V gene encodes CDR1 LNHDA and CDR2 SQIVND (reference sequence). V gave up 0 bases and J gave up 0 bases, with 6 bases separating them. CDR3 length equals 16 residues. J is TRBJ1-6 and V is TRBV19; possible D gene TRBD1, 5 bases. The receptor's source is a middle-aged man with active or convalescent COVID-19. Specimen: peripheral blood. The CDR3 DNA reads TGTGCCAGTAGTATAGAGGGGCACTCCTATAATTCACCCCTCCACTTT. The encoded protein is CASSIEGHSYNSPLHF.